This is a list of T cell receptor beta chains from one sample in a study of T cells expressing NK-cell markers. From its re-call of the 5' RACE reads, TCRdb lists each CDR3 protein once, without DNA. Its listing shows nearly 8,000 distinct CDR3 sequences. The sequenced sample consisted of blood T cells: a sorted CD56 or NKG2C T cell subset, CD4+ or CD8+ T cells, or bulk PBMC T cells (not recorded which). The receptors stem from a young man in good health. The CDR3 runs from the conserved cysteine through the conserved F or W. Clone sizes are given selectively: once, few, many, or a class where the clone is expanded.

V gene	clone size	J gene	CDR3 protein
TRBV5-1	medium-sized	TRBJ2-7	CASSLGTREQYF
TRBV7-9	-	TRBJ2-7	CASSLAPGYHEQYF
TRBV4-3	-	TRBJ2-1	CASSQKVQALGSYNEQFF
TRBV5-1	medium-sized	TRBJ2-7	CASSSSRAYEQYF
TRBV11-2	-	TRBJ2-5	CASSTGTGGAETQYF
TRBV2	-	TRBJ1-1	CASNPGTGYTEAFF
TRBV20-1	medium-sized	TRBJ2-1	CSAMITGGVDEQFF
TRBV6-5	-	TRBJ2-1	CASSYRVRGLGNEQFF
TRBV5-1	medium-sized	TRBJ2-2	CASSLIDGELFF
TRBV12-3/TRBV12-4	medium-sized	TRBJ2-5	CASSLSLGQRETQYF
TRBV4-1	medium-sized	TRBJ1-1	CASSQREGQLGMREAFF
TRBV27	medium-sized	TRBJ2-1	CASSYRTSGYNEQFF
TRBV2	-	TRBJ2-3	CASSEEVASGTDTQYF
TRBV11-2	-	TRBJ2-1	CASSSGYLNEQFF
TRBV7-9	medium-sized	TRBJ2-2	CASSSGPSNTGELFF
TRBV11-3	medium-sized	TRBJ2-1	CASSRGNYNEQFF
TRBV2	-	TRBJ1-4	CASSEGPANEKLFF
TRBV19	medium-sized	TRBJ2-5	CASSTLGTGGETQYF
TRBV6-2/TRBV6-3	-	TRBJ2-2	CASSYSIGTSGFPSTGELFF
TRBV11-2	-	TRBJ2-1	CASSFSRTVGDEQFF
TRBV27	medium-sized	TRBJ1-1	CASSPSANTEAFF
TRBV24-1	-	TRBJ2-1	CATGGGVEPYNEQFF
TRBV29-1	medium-sized	TRBJ2-3	CSVDKGAVADTQYF
TRBV27	medium-sized	TRBJ2-3	CASSFEGPFFSTQYF
TRBV20-1	-	TRBJ1-2	CSARGTDYGYTF
TRBV27	-	TRBJ2-5	CVRGVVGGRTQYF
TRBV5-5	-	TRBJ1-2	CASSIRQDYNYGYTF
TRBV4-1	-	TRBJ1-5	CASSQGDRVGQPQHF
TRBV29-1	medium-sized	TRBJ2-1	CSVETGGASDNEQFF
TRBV3-1	medium-sized	TRBJ2-3	CASSQETGRPPTDTQYF
TRBV29-1	medium-sized	TRBJ2-1	CSVGTVNEQFF
TRBV27	medium-sized	TRBJ2-6	CASSFSLVAGANVLTF
TRBV11-2	medium-sized	TRBJ1-3	CASSMVENTIYF
TRBV11-2	-	TRBJ2-7	CASSLGLRTYEQYF
TRBV29-1	medium-sized	TRBJ2-7	CSVGNSYEQYF
TRBV19	-	TRBJ1-5	CASSLRQRDSNQPQHF
TRBV18	medium-sized	TRBJ2-1	CASSPRDSYNEQFF
TRBV5-1	-	TRBJ2-1	CASSLAAHVANEQFF
TRBV9	-	TRBJ1-2	CASSVDPSFPAVDYGYTF
TRBV12-3/TRBV12-4	-	TRBJ2-2	CASIGTANTGELFF
TRBV9	medium-sized	TRBJ1-1	CASSGGPAGGLTEAFF
TRBV5-8	medium-sized	TRBJ2-7	CASRSRKGSYEQYF
TRBV27	-	TRBJ1-1	CASSLSGLNTEAFF